This TCR beta chain originates from a study of identical twins. All donors comprised healthy Caucasians. V shed 1 base and J shed 9 bases, with 19 bases lying between them. CDR3 length: 15 amino acids. In this sample, this clonotype turned up a few times. Its antigen is unidentified. Study results and caveats: Sequences that were out-of-frame, alpha and twin-shared displayed an excess of low generation probability.

Unique molecular identifiers were present on cDNA, and template switching added a universal primer site. TCRdb used MiXCR to reprocess the 5' RACE reads, holding one entry per CDR3 protein. The sample records under 900,000 distinct CDR3 sequences, 10% to 15% being singletons. The same sample was also studied in work on yellow fever vaccine responses in identical twins.

Specimen: PBMCs. This clonotype was obtained from a young woman in good health. The J gene is TRBJ2-7, the V gene TRBV12-3 or TRBV12-4; D might be TRBD1 (6 bases). The CDR3 region has the DNA TGTGCCAGCAGTTTAGGTGGACAGCCTCCTATGACGCAGTACTTC. Its protein is CASSLGGQPPMTQYF.